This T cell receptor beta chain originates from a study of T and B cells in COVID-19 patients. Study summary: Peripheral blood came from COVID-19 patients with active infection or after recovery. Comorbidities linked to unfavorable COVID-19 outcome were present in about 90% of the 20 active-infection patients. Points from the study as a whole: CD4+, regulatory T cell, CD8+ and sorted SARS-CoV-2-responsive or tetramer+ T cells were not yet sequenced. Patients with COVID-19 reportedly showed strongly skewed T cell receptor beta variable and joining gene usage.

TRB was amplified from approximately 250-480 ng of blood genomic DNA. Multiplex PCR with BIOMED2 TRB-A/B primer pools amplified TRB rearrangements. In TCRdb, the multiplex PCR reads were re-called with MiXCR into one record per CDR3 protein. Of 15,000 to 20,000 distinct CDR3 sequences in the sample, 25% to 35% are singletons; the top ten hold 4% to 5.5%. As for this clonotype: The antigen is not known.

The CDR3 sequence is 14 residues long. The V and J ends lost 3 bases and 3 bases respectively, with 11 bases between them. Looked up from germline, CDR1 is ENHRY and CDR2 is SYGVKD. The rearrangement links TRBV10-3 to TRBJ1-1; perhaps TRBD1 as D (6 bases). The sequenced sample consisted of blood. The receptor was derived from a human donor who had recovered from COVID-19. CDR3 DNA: TGTGCCATCAGTGACACAGGGACTCACACTGAAGCTTTCTTT. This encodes CAISDTGTHTEAFF.